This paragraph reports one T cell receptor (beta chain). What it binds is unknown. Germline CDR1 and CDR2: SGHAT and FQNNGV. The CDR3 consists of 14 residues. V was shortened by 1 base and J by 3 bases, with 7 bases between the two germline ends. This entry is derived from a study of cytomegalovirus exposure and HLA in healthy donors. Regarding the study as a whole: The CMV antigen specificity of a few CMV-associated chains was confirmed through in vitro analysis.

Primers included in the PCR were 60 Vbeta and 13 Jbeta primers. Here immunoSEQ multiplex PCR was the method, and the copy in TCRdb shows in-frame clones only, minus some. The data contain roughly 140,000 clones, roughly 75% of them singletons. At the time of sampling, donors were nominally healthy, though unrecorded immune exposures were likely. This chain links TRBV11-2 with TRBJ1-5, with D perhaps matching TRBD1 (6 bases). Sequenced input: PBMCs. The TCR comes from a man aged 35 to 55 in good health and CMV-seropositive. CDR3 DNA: TGTGCCAGCAGCTTAGGACAGGTCAATCAGCCCCAGCATTTT. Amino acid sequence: CASSLGQVNQPQHF.